Only one count was recorded for the clone carrying this TCR beta chain. The target antigen is unknown. The data were obtained in a study of T cell responses to AZD1222 COVID-19 vaccine. Across the whole study: Samples with a second dose at about 4 or about 12 weeks were pooled together.

Germline CDR1 reads KGHDR; CDR2 reads SFDVKD. V shed 6 bases and J shed 6 bases, with 10 bases lying between them. This CDR3 is 12 amino acids long. Clones were read by immunoSEQ multiplex PCR, and TCRdb kept only the in-frame ones, dropping some. The sample has roughly 91,000 clones, about 85% seen once. Study findings and constraints: Only a handful of AZD1222 recipients, several in all, had baseline seropositivity. White British donors predominated, females outnumbered males, and clonal diversity was possibly underestimated.

The rearrangement uses TRBV24-1 and TRBJ1-2, with D possibly TRBD1 on 5 matching bases. The sample was peripheral blood, taken on day 0 of AZD1222 vaccination. The TCR was taken from an adult in good health. CDR3 nucleotides: TGTGCCACCAGTCGGGGAGGGGATGGCTACACCTTC. Translated: CATSRGGDGYTF.